Below, 31 T cell receptor beta chains from the same sample are listed, as sequenced in a study of blood T cell repertoires in COVID-19. Sequenced by immunoSEQ multiplex PCR; TCRdb stores in-frame clones only, minus some. The table lists about 180,000 clones, roughly 82% of them singletons. The sequenced material came from peripheral blood. The receptors originated from a woman in her sixties or seventies with acute or convalescent COVID-19.

The chain is built from TRBV5-6 and TRBJ2-5, with a weak D call TRBD1 (5 bases). The V end lost 1 base, the J end lost 2 bases, and 12 bases lay between the germline ends. CDR1 is SGHDT, CDR2 YYEEEE, per germline. The CDR3 sequence is 15 residues long. The CDR3 is CASSLISTEQETQYF. CDR3 coding DNA: TGTGCCAGCAGCTTGATCTCGACAGAGCAAGAGACCCAGTACTTC.

This chain links TRBV19 with TRBJ2-5, with TRBD2 matching over 8 bases. The germline gives CDR1 LNHDA, CDR2 SQIVND (reference sequence). J gave up 2 bases and V 3 bases, and 5 bases lay outside the gene matches. The CDR3 is 15 residues long. The CDR3 DNA is TGTGCCAGTAGTATTCAGCGGGGGAAACAAGAGACCCAGTACTTC. This gives the protein CASSIQRGKQETQYF.

A few counts support this clone. V usage is TRBV28 and J usage is TRBJ2-7, with D possibly being TRBD2 (6 bases). The ends were cut back, 4 bases at V and 5 bases at J, with 18 bases in the middle. This CDR3 is built from 15 residues. Germline V gene data show CDR1 as MDHEN and CDR2 as SYDVKM. This chain's CDR3 is CASSSTGTSLDEQYF. CDR3 nucleotides: TGTGCCAGCAGTTCTACCGGGACTTCCCTCGACGAGCAGTACTTC.

The rearrangement links TRBV28 to TRBJ1-5, with a weak D call TRBD1 (5 bases). Trimming cost V 6 bases and J 6 bases, with 12 bases left between them. The CDR3 length is 13 residues. CDR1 is MDHEN, CDR2 SYDVKM, per germline. CDR3 DNA sequence: TGTGCCAGCAGGACGGGGGAGCTTCAGCCCCAGCATTTT. It codes for CASRTGELQPQHF.

This chain joins TRBV29-1 and TRBJ1-2; TRBD1 matches 8 bases. V was clipped by 7 bases and J by 5 bases; unmatched bases: 3. The germline V gene encodes CDR1 SQVTM and CDR2 ANQGSEA. The CDR3 spans 11 residues. The CDR3 spells CSADRAYGYTF. CDR3 coding DNA: TGCAGCGCGGACAGGGCATATGGCTACACCTTC.

This rearrangement joins TRBV9 to TRBJ2-1; the match to TRBD2 covers 9 bases. CDR3 length: 18 residues. The V gene end was trimmed by 0 bases and the J gene end by 0 bases; junction bases not matched to a gene: 7. Germline V gene lookup returns CDR1 SGDLS and CDR2 YYNGEE. DNA for the CDR3: TGTGCCAGCAGCGTAGCCGGACTAGCGTCCCCCTCCTACAATGAGCAGTTCTTC. This translates into CASSVAGLASPSYNEQFF.

The CDR3 region is CASSQGPGREMQYF. The DNA for the CDR3 is TGCGCCAGCAGCCAAGGCCCGGGGCGGGAGATGCAGTATTTT. The chain combines TRBV4-3 with TRBJ2-3, with TRBD2 matching 7 bases. This CDR3 is 14 amino acids long. Germline lookup yields CDR1 LGHNA and CDR2 YSLEER. With 1 base clipped from V and 11 bases from J, the junction kept 9 bases outside the gene matches.

A few counts support this clone. DNA for the CDR3: TGTGCCAGCAGCCGGTCCGGGACAAGGTCAGCCGGGGCCAACGTCCTGACTTTC. This encodes CASSRSGTRSAGANVLTF. The V and J genes are TRBV5-5 and TRBJ2-6; perhaps TRBD1 as D (6 bases). CDR3 length: 18 amino acids. CDR1 and CDR2 (germline): SGHKS, YYEKEE (reference sequence). V shed 4 bases and J shed 4 bases, with 21 bases lying between them.

This clone came up many times. The genes are TRBV28 and TRBJ1-5, with 7 bases lining up with TRBD1. This CDR3 is 15 amino acids long. In germline, CDR1 is MDHEN, CDR2 SYDVKM. J was trimmed by 5 bases and V by 4 bases; bases with no gene match: 8. The CDR3 nucleotides are TGTGCCAGCAGTTCCGACAGGGAAGAGGATCAGCCCCAGCATTTT. Protein: CASSSDREEDQPQHF.

J is TRBJ1-2 and V is TRBV6-1; a weak D match, TRBD1 (5 bases). Trimming stripped 3 bases from V and 7 bases from J, with 9 bases between. Germline loops: CDR1 MNHNS, CDR2 SASEGT. This CDR3 contains 12 residues. The CDR3, as DNA: TGTGCCAGCAGTGAGGGGGGTATTGGCTACACCTTC. It is translated as CASSEGGIGYTF.

This CDR3 reads CASSLYHLANYGYTF. CDR3 nucleotide sequence: TGTGCCAGCAGCTTGTACCATCTAGCTAACTATGGCTACACCTTC. This chain uses TRBV5-5 with TRBJ1-2, with no clear D. V dropped 1 base and J dropped 0 bases, with 10 bases sitting between them. CDR1 is SGHKS and CDR2 is YYEKEE in the germline V gene (reference sequence). The CDR3 is 15 residues long.

The chain couples TRBV7-9 to TRBJ2-5; 7 bases line up with TRBD2. J gave up 5 bases and V 5 bases, and 11 bases lay outside the gene matches. CDR3 length: 15 amino acids. Germline V lookup: CDR1 SEHNR, CDR2 FQNEAQ (reference sequence). The CDR3 coding sequence is TGTGCCAGCAGCGAGGGAGCGGGGAGGGGCGAGACCCAGTACTTC. This codes for CASSEGAGRGETQYF.

Concerning this clone itself: Without the conserved terminal phenylalanine or tryptophan, this CDR3 likely stems from a read error. Because the CDR3's place on the DNA is in doubt, the DNA is left out and the CDR3 is given as listed by TCRdb. The chain joins TRBV2 to TRBJ2-7; no check of the table's D call, TRBD2, against the DNA was made. The CDR3 length is 10 residues, termini included. Germline V gives CDR1 SNHLY, CDR2 FYNNEI. Here the CDR3 reads CASKTTSGPA.

This clone has just a few counts. This sequence joins TRBV30 and TRBJ2-7; 7 bases are shared with TRBD1. The CDR3 has 15 amino acids. The V segment lost 0 bases and the J segment 6 bases; nucleotides outside the gene matches: 11. Germline values: CDR1 GTSNPN, CDR2 SVGIG (reference sequence). For the CDR3, the DNA is TGTGCCTGGAGTGTACAAGGGGGCGGCTTGGCCGAGCAGTACTTC. It translates to CAWSVQGGGLAEQYF.

The gene calls are TRBV6-5 and TRBJ1-1; D gene unclear. The V end was cut by 5 bases, the J end by 1 base, with 8 bases between. The CDR3 covers 13 residues. CDR1 MNHEY and CDR2 SVGAGI come from the germline V gene. CDR3 in DNA: TGTGCCAGCAGTCTCTCGGGGAACACTGAAGCTTTCTTT. It is translated as CASSLSGNTEAFF.

The chain uses TRBV5-6 and TRBJ2-3, with 8 bases aligning to TRBD2. This CDR3 comprises 15 residues. Per germline, CDR1 SGHDT and CDR2 YYEEEE. V lost 1 base to trimming and J lost 2 bases; unmatched junction nucleotides: 3. CDR3 DNA sequence: TGTGCCAGCAGCTTGTTACTAGCGGTCACAGATACGCAGTATTTT. Amino acid sequence: CASSLLLAVTDTQYF.

The chain combines TRBV27 with TRBJ2-7, with 9 positions matching TRBD1. This CDR3 comprises 14 residues. V was pared by 5 bases and J by 4 bases, with 6 bases of the junction left unmatched. Germline V gene data show CDR1 as MNHEY and CDR2 as SMNVEV (reference sequence). This chain's CDR3 is CASSPQGAAYEQYF. The CDR3 nucleotides are TGTGCCAGCAGTCCACAGGGGGCGGCTTACGAGCAGTACTTC.

The chain recombines TRBV7-9 with TRBJ1-1, with D perhaps matching TRBD1 (6 bases). The germline V gene has CDR1 SEHNR and CDR2 FQNEAQ (reference sequence). V dropped 5 bases and J dropped 6 bases, with 16 bases sitting between them. This CDR3 is 14 amino acids long. The CDR3 DNA reads TGTGCCAGCAGCCTCCCTGGGGGGGGCGCTGAAGCTTTCTTT. This codes for CASSLPGGGAEAFF.

A note on this clone: In the same sample, other DNA sequences code for this CDR3. V gene TRBV28 combines with J gene TRBJ2-7; TRBD2 matches at 8 bases. The CDR3 is made up of 14 amino acids. After removal of 2 bases from V and 3 bases from J, the junction contained 3 bases not matched to a gene. Germline V gene data show CDR1 as MDHEN and CDR2 as SYDVKM. The CDR3 region has the DNA TGTGCCAGCAGTTTAGGGCTAGCGGGCTACGAGCAGTACTTC. Protein product: CASSLGLAGYEQYF.

This clone has just one count. The V call is TRBV15, the J call TRBJ1-1; D unclear. The CDR3 has 15 residues. Germline V gene data show CDR1 as LNHNV and CDR2 as YYDKDF (reference sequence). V gave up 5 bases and J gave up 1 base, with 14 bases separating them. The CDR3 sequence is CATSRLRAGNTEAFF. The CDR3, as DNA: TGTGCCACCAGCCGTTTGAGGGCAGGGAACACTGAAGCTTTCTTT. Full variable domain (outside the CDR3, taken from reference TRBV15 and TRBJ1-1): DAMVIQNPRYQVTQFGKPVTLSCSQTLNHNVMYWYQQKSSQAPKLLFHYYDKDFNNEADTPDNFQSRRPNTSFCFLDIRSPGLGDTAMYLCATSRLRAGNTEAFFGQGTRLTVV.

This chain uses TRBV5-8 with TRBJ1-1; the D is unclear. The V gene lost 7 bases and the J gene lost 7 bases, with 17 bases spanning the gap. This CDR3 contains 13 residues. Germline CDR1 reads SGHTS; CDR2 reads YDEGEE. The CDR3 spells CASRRRETFEAFF. The CDR3 nucleotides read TGTGCCAGCCGCCGGCGGGAGACCTTTGAAGCTTTCTTT.

The CDR3 protein is CATSYGTPPGELFF. The CDR3 nucleotides are TGTGCCACCAGTTACGGGACTCCCCCCGGGGAGCTGTTTTTT. The chain couples TRBV24-1 to TRBJ2-2; D is perhaps TRBD2 (6 bases). CDR1 is KGHDR and CDR2 is SFDVKD in the germline V gene. Trimming left V 6 bases short and J 6 bases short, with 13 bases between. The CDR3 has 14 amino acids.

The chain carries TRBV30 and TRBJ1-5; D possibly corresponds to TRBD1 (6 bases). Trimming removed 2 bases from V and 5 bases from J, with 10 bases in between. Germline CDR1 is GTSNPN and CDR2 is SVGIG (reference sequence). The CDR3 runs 13 residues. As DNA, the CDR3 is TGTGCCTGGAGTAGGGGGTGGGATCAGCCCCAGCATTTT. Protein product: CAWSRGWDQPQHF.

V is TRBV5-6 and J is TRBJ2-7; the match to TRBD2 covers 7 bases. The V gene's germline CDR1 is SGHDT and CDR2 YYEEEE. The CDR3 has 14 residues. V lost 5 bases to trimming and J lost 2 bases; unmatched junction nucleotides: 7. The CDR3 reads CASRGGIHPYEQYF. The CDR3 DNA reads as TGTGCCAGCAGGGGGGGGATTCACCCCTACGAGCAGTACTTC.

The CDR3, as DNA: TGTGCCAGTAGTATAGAAGCGTATGGCTACACCTTC. Its protein is CASSIEAYGYTF. V gene TRBV19 combines with J gene TRBJ1-2, with D uncertain. Germline V gives CDR1 LNHDA, CDR2 SQIVND (reference sequence). Trimming left V 0 bases short and J 5 bases short, with 4 bases between. The CDR3 length is 12 residues.

V is TRBV5-6 and J is TRBJ1-6, with TRBD1 matching 10 bases. Germline loops: CDR1 SGHDT, CDR2 YYEEEE. The CDR3 is 16 amino acids. The ends lost 4 bases at V and 10 bases at J; junction bases unmatched: 11. The CDR3 DNA reads as TGTGCCAGCAGCGACGGGACAGGGGCGAAGAGGTCACCCCTCCACTTT. Amino acid sequence: CASSDGTGAKRSPLHF.

The chain joins TRBV2 to TRBJ1-1; 8 bases fit TRBD1. J lost 4 bases, V lost 7 bases, and 14 bases had no gene match. Germline CDR1 SNHLY, CDR2 FYNNEI. This CDR3 has 16 residues. The chain's CDR3 is CASTEGAGGASTEAFF. CDR3 DNA: TGTGCCAGCACCGAGGGGGCAGGGGGCGCGAGCACTGAAGCTTTCTTT.

This sequence joins TRBV19 and TRBJ2-2, with TRBD2 matching 9 bases. The germline gives CDR1 LNHDA, CDR2 SQIVND (reference sequence). The V segment lost 5 bases and the J segment 6 bases; nucleotides outside the gene matches: 7. The CDR3 is 15 residues long. The CDR3 nucleotides are TGTGCCAGTAGTTTGGGACTAGCCCGCGCCGGGGAGCTGTTTTTT. It is translated as CASSLGLARAGELFF.

This clone was observed once. This sequence joins TRBV27 and TRBJ2-1; tentatively, D is TRBD1 (6 bases). CDR3 size: 18 residues. CDR1 is MNHEY, CDR2 SMNVEV, per germline (reference sequence). Trimming left V 2 bases short and J 0 bases short, with 17 bases between. CDR3 DNA: TGTGCCAGCAGTTTAAGGGTTAGTAGGGGGAGCTCCTACAATGAGCAGTTCTTC. This sequence encodes CASSLRVSRGSSYNEQFF.

This clone was counted only a few times. V is TRBV4-2 and J is TRBJ1-2; weak D call: TRBD1 (5 bases). The length of the CDR3 is 15 residues. Between the trimmed V and J ends, which lost 0 bases and 3 bases, there was a span of 11 bases. Germline CDR1 is LGHNA and CDR2 is YNFKEQ. CDR3: CASSQDSARDYGYTF. The CDR3 bases are TGTGCCAGCAGCCAAGATTCCGCCAGGGACTATGGCTACACCTTC.

The chain uses TRBV7-2 and TRBJ2-5, with 8 positions matching TRBD2. This CDR3 is built from 15 residues. V lost 4 bases to trimming and J lost 2 bases; unmatched junction nucleotides: 6. CDR1 and CDR2 (germline): SGHTA, FQGNSA. The CDR3 loop is CASSSGLAPQETQYF. As DNA, the CDR3 is TGTGCCAGCAGCTCCGGACTAGCACCACAAGAGACCCAGTACTTC. The whole variable domain, filled in from reference TRBV7-2 and TRBJ2-5, reads GAGVSQSPSNKVTEKGKDVELRCDPISGHTALYWYRQSLGQGLEFLIYFQGNSAPDKSGLPSDRFSAERTGGSVSTLTIQRTQQEDSAVYLCASSSGLAPQETQYFGPGTRLLVL.